This TCR beta chain was retrieved from a study of graft-versus-host responses after intestinal transplantation. Study results and caveats: Early declines in HvG clones that occurred post-transplant were associated with peak circulating GvH clone levels. Detection of GvH clones occurred in recipient marrow, and some had their first appearance in ileum or blood.

The CDR3 totals 16 residues. Trimming shortened V by 3 bases and J by 0 bases, and 15 bases separated the two germline ends. In germline, CDR1 is MDHEN, CDR2 SYDVKM. Assay: immunoSEQ multiplex PCR; the TCRdb copy retains only in-frame clones and omits some. The data show about 26,000 clones, over 80% seen once. On this clone itself: Its cognate antigen is unknown.

The chain employs TRBV28 and TRBJ2-7; D is possibly TRBD2 (5 bases). The receptor was isolated from a human donor who received an intestinal transplant. The material was unstimulated CD4+ T cells sorted from spleen or lymph node cells, obtained before intestinal transplant. The CDR3 bases are TGTGCCAGCAGTTTTCCCGGTGGGAGCAGCTCCTACGAGCAGTACTTC. The encoded protein is CASSFPGGSSSYEQYF.